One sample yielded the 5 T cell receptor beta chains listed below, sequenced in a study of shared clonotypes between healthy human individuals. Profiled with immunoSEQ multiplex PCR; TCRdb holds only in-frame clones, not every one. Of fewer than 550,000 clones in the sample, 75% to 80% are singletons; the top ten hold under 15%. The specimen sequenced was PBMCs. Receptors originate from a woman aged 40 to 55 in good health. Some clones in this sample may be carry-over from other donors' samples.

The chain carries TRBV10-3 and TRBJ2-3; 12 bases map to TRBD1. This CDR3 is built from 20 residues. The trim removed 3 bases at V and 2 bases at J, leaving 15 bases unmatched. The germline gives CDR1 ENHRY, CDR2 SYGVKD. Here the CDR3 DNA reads TGTGCCATCAGTGACGACCCAAAAGGGGACAGGGGGCAGGTCACAGATACGCAGTATTTT. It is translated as CAISDDPKGDRGQVTDTQYF.

Here the CDR3 reads CASSPRRAQETQYF. CDR3 coding DNA: TGTGCCAGCAGTCCCCGTCGGGCCCAAGAGACCCAGTACTTC. This chain connects TRBV7-2 to TRBJ2-5; the D is unclear. The germline V gene encodes CDR1 SGHTA and CDR2 FQGNSA. Between the trimmed V and J ends, which lost 6 bases and 1 base, there was a span of 12 bases. The CDR3 consists of 14 residues.

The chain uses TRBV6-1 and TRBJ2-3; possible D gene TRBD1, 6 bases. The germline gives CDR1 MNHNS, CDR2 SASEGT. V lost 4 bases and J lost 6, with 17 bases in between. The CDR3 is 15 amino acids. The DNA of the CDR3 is TGTGCCAGCAGTGGGCCGAGGGGGAGAGGGGATACGCAGTATTTT. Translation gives CASSGPRGRGDTQYF.

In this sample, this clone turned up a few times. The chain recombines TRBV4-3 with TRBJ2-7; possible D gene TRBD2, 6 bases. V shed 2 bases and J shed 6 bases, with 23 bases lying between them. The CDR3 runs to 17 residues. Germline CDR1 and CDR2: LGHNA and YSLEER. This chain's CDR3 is CASSQTLETRSIGEQYF. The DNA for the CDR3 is TGCGCCAGCAGCCAAACGCTAGAGACTAGGTCTATTGGCGAGCAGTACTTC.

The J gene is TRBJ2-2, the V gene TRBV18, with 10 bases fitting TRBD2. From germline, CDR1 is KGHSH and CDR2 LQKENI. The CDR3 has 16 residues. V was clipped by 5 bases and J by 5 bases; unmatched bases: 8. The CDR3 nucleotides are TGTGCCAGCTCATCAGCTAGCGGGAGCTATACCGGGGAGCTGTTTTTT. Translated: CASSSASGSYTGELFF. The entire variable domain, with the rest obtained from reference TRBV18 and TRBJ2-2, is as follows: NAGVMQNPRHLVRRRGQEARLRCSPMKGHSHVYWYRQLPEEGLKFMVYLQKENIIDESGMPKERFSAEFPKEGPSILRIQQVVRGDSAAYFCASSSASGSYTGELFFGEGSRLTVL.